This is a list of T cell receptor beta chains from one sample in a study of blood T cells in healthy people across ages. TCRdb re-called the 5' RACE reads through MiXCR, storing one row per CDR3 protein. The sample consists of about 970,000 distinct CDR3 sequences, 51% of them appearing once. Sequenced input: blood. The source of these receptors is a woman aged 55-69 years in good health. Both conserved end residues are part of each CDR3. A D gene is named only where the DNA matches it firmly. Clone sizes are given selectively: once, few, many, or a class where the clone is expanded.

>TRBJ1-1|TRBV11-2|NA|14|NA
TGTGCCAGCAGCTTAGATATTTTAAGTGAGAGAGCTTTCTTT
CASSLDILSERAFF
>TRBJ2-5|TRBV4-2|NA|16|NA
TGTGCCAGCAGCCCAGGACCCGGGATACGCCGAGAGACCCAGTACTTC
CASSPGPGIRRETQYF
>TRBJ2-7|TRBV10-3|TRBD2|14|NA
TGTGCCATCAGTAGCGGGGACGACTCCTACGAGCAGTACTTC
CAISSGDDSYEQYF
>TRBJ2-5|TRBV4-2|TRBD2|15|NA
TGTGCCAGCAGCCAGCTAGCGGGAGCGAGGGAGACCCAGTACTTC
CASSQLAGARETQYF
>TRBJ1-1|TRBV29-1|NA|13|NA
TGCAGCGTCGCGCAGAGCTTGAACACTGAAGCTTTCTTT
CSVAQSLNTEAFF
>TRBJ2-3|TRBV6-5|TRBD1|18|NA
TGTGCCAGCAGTTCCGAGTCGGGACAGGGGGCCCAAACAGATACGCAGTATTTT
CASSSESGQGAQTDTQYF
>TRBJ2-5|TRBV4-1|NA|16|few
TGCGCCAGCAGCCAACCCCTCCAAGTACCTGAAGAGACCCAGTACTTC
CASSQPLQVPEETQYF
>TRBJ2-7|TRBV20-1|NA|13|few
TGCAGTGCTAGACACCGGGACACCTACGAGCAGTACTTC
CSARHRDTYEQYF
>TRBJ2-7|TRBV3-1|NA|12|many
TGTGCCAGCAGTGGCAGGCTTCATGAGCAGTACTTC
CASSGRLHEQYF
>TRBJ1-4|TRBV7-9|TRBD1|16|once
TGTGCCAGCAGCATAAGGACAGGGAAGGAAAATGAAAAACTGTTTTTT
CASSIRTGKENEKLFF
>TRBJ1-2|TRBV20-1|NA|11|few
TGCAGTGCTAGGGCGAGACATGGCTACACCTTC
CSARARHGYTF
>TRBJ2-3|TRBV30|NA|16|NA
TGTGCCTGTTCTCTTGAGGGTCTCTTTAGCACAGATACGCAGTATTTT
CACSLEGLFSTDTQYF
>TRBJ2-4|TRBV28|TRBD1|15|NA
TGTGCCAGCAGTCCTGAGGGGGCAGGCCAAAACATTCAGTACTTC
CASSPEGAGQNIQYF
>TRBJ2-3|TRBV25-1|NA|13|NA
TGTGCCAGCAGTGAAGGTTCGGTTGGTACGCAGTATTTT
CASSEGSVGTQYF
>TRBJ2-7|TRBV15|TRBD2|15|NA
TGTGCCACCAGCAGAACCGGGACTAGCGGGAGTGTGCAGTACTTC
CATSRTGTSGSVQYF
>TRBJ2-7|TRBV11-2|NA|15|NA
TGTGCCAGCAGCTCCGGGACGGAGCCCTGGCACGAGCAGTACTTC
CASSSGTEPWHEQYF
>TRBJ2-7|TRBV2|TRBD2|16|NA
TGTGCCAGCAGTGAGAGTAGCGGGGGATACTCCTACGAGCAGTACTTC
CASSESSGGYSYEQYF
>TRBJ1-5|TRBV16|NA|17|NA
TGTGCCAGCAGCCAATCTCCTCGGCCGGGAGGGGTTCAGCCCCAGCATTTT
CASSQSPRPGGVQPQHF
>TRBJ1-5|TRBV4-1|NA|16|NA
TGCGCCAGCAGCCCCTCCAGAGGGGTTGGCAATCAGCCCCAGCATTTT
CASSPSRGVGNQPQHF
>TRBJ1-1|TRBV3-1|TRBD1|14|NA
TGTGCCAGCAGCCGGACAGGGGAGGACACTGAAGCTTTCTTT
CASSRTGEDTEAFF
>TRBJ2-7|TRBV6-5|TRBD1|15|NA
TGTGCCAGCAGTTCATTGACAGGGAAGTCGTACGAGCAGTACTTC
CASSSLTGKSYEQYF
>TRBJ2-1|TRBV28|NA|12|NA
TGTGCCAGCAGTTATGGGCGCAGAACGGGGTTCTTC
CASSYGRRTGFF
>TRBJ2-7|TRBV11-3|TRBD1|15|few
TGTGCCAGCAGCTCCCCCGGGACAGGGGACTACGAGCAGTACTTC
CASSSPGTGDYEQYF
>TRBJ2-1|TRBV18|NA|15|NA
TGTGCCAGCTCAAAAGCCGTGGGCTCCTACAATGAGCAGTTCTTC
CASSKAVGSYNEQFF
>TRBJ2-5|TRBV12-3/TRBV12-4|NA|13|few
TGTGCCAGCAGGACCCTTTGGGGAGAGACCCAGTACTTC
CASRTLWGETQYF
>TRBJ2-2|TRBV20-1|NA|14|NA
TGCAGTGCTAGAGACCACAAACCCAACGGGGAGCTGTTTTTT
CSARDHKPNGELFF
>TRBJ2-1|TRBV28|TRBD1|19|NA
TGTGCCAGCAGTCATAGCTTCCCCCGTCGGGACAGGGGTTTGTATGAGCAGTTCTTC
CASSHSFPRRDRGLYEQFF
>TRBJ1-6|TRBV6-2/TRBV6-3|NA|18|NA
TGTGCCAGCAGCTACCAGCTTGGGGTCATCACCTATAATTCACCCCTCCACTTT
CASSYQLGVITYNSPLHF
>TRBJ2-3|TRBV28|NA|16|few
TGTGCCAGCAGTTTAACCCACAGAGGGGGCACAGATACGCAGTATTTT
CASSLTHRGGTDTQYF